This TCR beta chain was captured by sequencing in a study of T cell clones after liver transplantation (dated by TCRdb to the late 2010s). For the study in its entirety: The samples were obtained from ITN030ST, a randomized trial that attempted immunosuppression withdrawal within 2 years after liver transplantation. Donor-reactive T cell clones were identified by TCRbeta sequencing following a pre-transplant mixed lymphocyte reaction and were subsequently tracked in post-transplant blood. Third party-reactive TCRbeta sequences were also identified from pre-transplant MLRs to serve as an antigen-independent comparator for donor-reactive sequences. Of the eight recipients, a few were HCV-positive, while the remaining recipients had been transplanted for non-autoimmune, non-viral indications. Subjects received no induction therapy and standard immunosuppression until randomization at 12-24 months post-transplant. To count as tolerant, a recipient had to stay completely off immunosuppression for at least one year without liver enzymes climbing beyond twice the upper limit of normal. Blood samples were collected pre-transplant, then pre-randomization ahead of withdrawal, and finally post-randomization once withdrawal had either been completed or failed. A cohort of 8 liver transplant recipients was studied, of whom 3 were classified as tolerant and 5 as non-tolerant. Study-wide conclusions, independent of this receptor: The conclusions were considered preliminary, being limited by small, heterogeneous patient numbers and non-standardized post-transplant time points. In a couple of subjects, low numbers of available donor cells limited the measurable donor-reactive repertoire. Donor-reactive sequences declined more than third party-reactive ones, suggesting partial antigen-specific deletion unrelated to withdrawal success. Because allograft tissue specimens were not available, migration of donor-reactive T cells into the graft, rather than deletion, may have occurred. In most of the 8 subjects, regardless of tolerance or HCV status, circulating donor-reactive CD4 TCRbeta sequences dropped significantly post-transplant. When repertoire turnover was accounted for, significantly reduced detection of donor-reactive sequences was found in 7 of 8 subjects for CD4 and in 8 of 8 subjects for CD8.

To note about this clone: The antigen this receptor binds is unknown. Base qualities are not provided; no much larger clone lies one nucleotide away.

Frozen genomic DNA underwent high-throughput TCRbeta CDR3 sequencing by immunoSEQ, including PCR amplification, mapping, bias correction and internal controls. Concerning the study's data processing: Productive rearrangements were kept, and unique TCRbeta sequences were defined by CDR3 nucleotide sequence plus V and J gene. A sequence counted as donor-reactive only if the sequence showed at least 5-fold expansion in CFSE-low cells compared with unstimulated pre-transplant cells and had a frequency of at least 0.01%. Minimum frequency thresholds were set for each subject on the basis of the unstimulated sample with the lowest template count, so that a detection power of at least 90% was ensured. Jensen-Shannon divergence between the top 1000 TCRbeta sequences post- versus pre-transplant served as the measure of repertoire turnover. Changes in detection of donor-reactive sequences were assessed with two-sided Fisher's exact tests. As stored in TCRdb, this immuneACCESS dataset retains in-frame rearrangements with V and J assigned. A fraction of the clones does not appear; measured against another copy, unresolved V genes explain less than half of the discrepancy, and the remainder lacks a known reason. V and J calls and clone size are copied from that table; D and trimming were computed from the DNA. This sample holds tens of thousands of clones; around 75% were observed only once. Of the sample, approximately 16% is held by the ten largest clones.

The time point label on this specimen signifies: pre-transplant. Unstimulated PBMCs, after thawing, were stained for CD3, CD4 and CD8 and then FACS-sorted into CD3+CD4+ and CD3+CD8+ populations. All 8 studied subjects were randomized to immunosuppression withdrawal. The Qiagen DNeasy Blood and Tissue Kit was used for genomic DNA isolation. Via the germline V gene (reference sequence), CDR1 is MNHEY and CDR2 SMNVEV. Relative to germline, V is missing 2 bases and J is missing 8 bases, with 11 bases of the junction outside any gene match. The CDR3 measures 16 amino acids from cysteine to phenylalanine. Only the CDR3 DNA is retained, 48 bases long and in frame from the first base.

Sample: CD4+ T cells from blood, taken before liver transplant. Recombination linked TRBV27 to TRBJ1-5; TRBD1 agrees with 8 junctional bases. This clonotype originated in a human donor who received a liver transplant. In nucleotides, the sequence is TGTGCCAGCAGTTTAATAGTAGCAGGGGGCTTAAAGCCCCAGCATTTT. It is translated as CASSLIVAGGLKPQHF.